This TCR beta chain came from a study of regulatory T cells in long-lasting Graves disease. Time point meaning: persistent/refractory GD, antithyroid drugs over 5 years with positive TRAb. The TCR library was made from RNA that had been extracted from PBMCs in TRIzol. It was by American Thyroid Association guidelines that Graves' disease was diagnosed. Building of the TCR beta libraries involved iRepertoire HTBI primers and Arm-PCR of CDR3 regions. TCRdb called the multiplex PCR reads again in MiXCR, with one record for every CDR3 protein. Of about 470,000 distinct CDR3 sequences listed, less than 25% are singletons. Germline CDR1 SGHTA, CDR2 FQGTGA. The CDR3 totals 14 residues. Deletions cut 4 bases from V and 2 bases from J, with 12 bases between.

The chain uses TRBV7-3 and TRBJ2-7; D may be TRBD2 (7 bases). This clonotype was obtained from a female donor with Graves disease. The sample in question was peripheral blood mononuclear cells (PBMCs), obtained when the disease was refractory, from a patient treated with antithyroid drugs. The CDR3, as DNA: TGTGCCAGCAGCTCCGGCGGGGGCACCTACGAGCAGTACTTC. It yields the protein CASSSGGGTYEQYF.